This T cell receptor (beta chain) came from a study of identical twins. Study-level findings and limits: Within cord blood, abundant beta clonotypes carried fewer insertions, but memory repertoires showed no such trend. Twin sharing of out-of-frame TCR alpha was underestimated by models in monozygotic pairs. Weaker excess twin sharing was observed in beta out-of-frame sequences.

With regard to this clonotype: Antigen: not known.

Germline CDR1 LNHDA, CDR2 SQIVND (reference sequence). The trim removed 5 bases at V and 4 bases at J, leaving 5 bases unmatched. CDR3 size: 14 residues. A universal primer binding site was introduced by template switching. The final cDNA contained unique molecular identifiers. Each CDR3 protein is one row after TCRdb ran MiXCR on the 5' RACE reads. The table includes some 500,000 distinct CDR3 sequences, approximately 15% detected once. These data are also associated with another study on yellow fever vaccine responses in identical twins.

The rearrangement uses TRBV19 and TRBJ2-3, with TRBD2 matching over 8 bases. This TCR came from a woman in her late teens or twenties in good health. The specimen was CD4+ T cells sorted from blood. The CDR3 DNA is TGTGCCAGTAGTGTCCGGGAGGGGGCAGATACGCAGTATTTT. This sequence encodes CASSVREGADTQYF.